One and the same sample provided the 16 T cell receptor beta chains below, sequenced in a study of molecular identifiers for immune sequencing clone quantification. TCRdb redid the calling of the PCR reads with MiXCR, one entry per CDR3 protein. Counted here are about 640,000 distinct CDR3 sequences, nearly 20% occurring once; the ten biggest clones make up about 0.9%. Sequencing used naive CD8+ T cells from blood, with Jurkat cell RNA spiked in. Described subset: FACS-sorted CD8+CD4-CCR7+CD45RA+ naive T cells. These receptors were obtained from a human donor in good health. Some libraries in this study had Jurkat cell RNA spiked in.

As regards this clonotype: Just one base apart from a much larger clone, this may be a read error. The genes are TRBV5-1 and TRBJ2-5; TRBD2 might be the D (7 bases). Trimming pared 6 bases from V and 4 bases from J, leaving 19 bases between. Germline CDR1 and CDR2: SGHRS and YFSETQ. This CDR3 has 15 amino acids. The CDR3 DNA reads as TGCGCCAGCACCCCGAGGGGGGGCGTGCCAGAGACCCAGTACTTC. It yields the protein CASTPRGGVPETQYF.

This clonotype was found many times. The chain's CDR3 is CASNPLAYVETQYF. The DNA of the CDR3 is TGTGCCAGCAATCCACTAGCCTACGTGGAGACCCAGTACTTC. The gene calls are TRBV28 and TRBJ2-5; tentative D call: TRBD2 (6 bases). The V gene lost 7 bases and the J gene lost 5 bases, with 17 bases spanning the gap. Germline V gives CDR1 MDHEN, CDR2 SYDVKM. The CDR3 has 14 residues.

This clonotype was detected many times. This rearrangement joins TRBV12-3 or TRBV12-4 to TRBJ1-1; D remains unclear. This CDR3 is built from 13 residues. Trimming pared 6 bases from V and 7 bases from J, leaving 15 bases between. The CDR3, as DNA: TGTGCCAGCAGCAACAGAAACCTAGATGAAGCTTTCTTT. Its protein product is CASSNRNLDEAFF.

This clonotype was counted ten times or more. The chain links TRBV27 to TRBJ2-1; a weak D match, TRBD2 (5 bases). Trimming pared 3 bases from V and 2 bases from J, leaving 14 bases between. Germline CDR1 and CDR2: MNHEY and SMNVEV (reference sequence). The CDR3 has 16 amino acids. The CDR3 nucleotides are TGTGCCAGCAGTTTGAACCCCCGGAGGACCTACAATGAGCAGTTCTTC. Amino acids: CASSLNPRRTYNEQFF.

This clonotype has a count of ten or more. The genes are TRBV7-2 and TRBJ2-1, with D tentatively TRBD1 (5 bases). Germline V gene sequence: CDR1 SGHTA, CDR2 FQGNSA. This CDR3 is built from 15 residues. V shed 4 bases and J shed 1 base, with 11 bases lying between them. CDR3 loop: CASSSGPGSYNEQFF. The CDR3 nucleotides read TGTGCCAGCAGCTCCGGGCCAGGGTCCTACAATGAGCAGTTCTTC.

This clonotype came up a few times. V usage is TRBV6-2 or TRBV6-3 and J usage is TRBJ2-1, with D hard to call. Trimming pared 5 bases from V and 7 bases from J, leaving 24 bases between. CDR1 and CDR2 from the germline V gene are MNHEY and SVGEGT. The CDR3 totals 17 residues. The CDR3 DNA reads TGTGCCAGCAGTCCAAGGTGGATAGGCTTGATTGGGAATGAGCAGTTCTTC. It is translated as CASSPRWIGLIGNEQFF.

Comment on this clonotype: Possible read error: a much larger clone is one base away. CDR3: CATRTGAEAFF. For the CDR3, the DNA is TGTGCCACCAGAACAGGGGCTGAAGCTTTCTTT. The J gene is TRBJ1-1, the V gene TRBV24-1; 7 nucleotides line up with TRBD1. The CDR3 is 11 residues long. Germline V gene lookup returns CDR1 KGHDR and CDR2 SFDVKD. V lost 7 bases to trimming and J lost 6 bases; unmatched junction nucleotides: 1.

The V call is TRBV7-9, the J call TRBJ2-1, with 10 bases matching TRBD2. Germline V CDR1 and CDR2: SEHNR, FQNEAQ (reference sequence). The CDR3 extends over 16 amino acids. Trimming cost V 1 base and J 2 bases; bases outside gene matches: 2. The CDR3 here is CASSLVAGGTYNEQFF. Here the CDR3 DNA reads TGTGCCAGCAGCTTAGTAGCGGGAGGTACCTACAATGAGCAGTTCTTC.

This clonotype was recorded at least ten times. J is TRBJ2-6 and V is TRBV7-9; 8 bases are a match to TRBD1. Trimming removed 7 bases from V and 0 bases from J; junction bases left unmatched: 5. The CDR3 contains 16 residues. CDR1 is SEHNR, CDR2 FQNEAQ, per germline (reference sequence). The CDR3 sequence: CASNRDRPSGANVLTF. The CDR3 nucleotides read TGTGCCAGCAACCGGGACAGGCCCTCTGGGGCCAACGTCCTGACTTTC.

This clonotype was recorded many times. V usage is TRBV21-1 and J usage is TRBJ2-7; the table's D gene call, TRBD1, was not cross checked with the DNA. TRBV21-1 is given as a pseudogene. The CDR3 is made up of 16 amino acids. CDR3 sequence reads: CASSKAPGQVFYEQYF. CDR3 in DNA: TGTGCCAGCAGCAAAGCTCCGGGACAGGTGTTCTACGAGCAGTACTTC.

V and J are TRBV4-3 and TRBJ2-7; D possibly matches TRBD1 or TRBD2 (6 bases each). Germline V CDR1 and CDR2: LGHNA, YSLEER. Trimming removed 0 bases at V and 2 bases at J, with 14 bases between. This CDR3 comprises 16 residues. For the CDR3, the DNA is TGCGCCAGCAGCCAAGATCGGGGGCGGTCTGCCTACGAGCAGTACTTC. Its protein is CASSQDRGRSAYEQYF.

This clonotype showed up many times. V gene TRBV5-4 combines with J gene TRBJ2-7; 7 bases are a match to TRBD1. Germline trimming cut 2 bases from V and 1 base from J; bases unmatched to any gene: 3. Germline V lookup: CDR1 SGHNT, CDR2 YYREEE (reference sequence). This CDR3 comprises 14 residues. Here the CDR3 reads CASSLRDRSYEQYF. CDR3 DNA sequence: TGTGCCAGCAGCTTACGGGACAGATCCTACGAGCAGTACTTC.

Details on this clonotype: Possible read error: a much larger clone is one base away. The chain links TRBV4-3 to TRBJ2-7, with 12 bases identical to TRBD1. This CDR3 contains 14 residues. Germline V gene sequence: CDR1 LGHNA, CDR2 YSLEER. CDR3 in amino acids: CASSRDRGQYEQCF. The CDR3 nucleotides read TGCGCCAGCAGCCGGGACAGGGGGCAGTACGAGCAGTGCTTC.

V is TRBV6-5 and J is TRBJ2-4, with TRBD2 matching 9 bases. The CDR3 spans 20 residues. V shed 0 bases and J 2 bases; nucleotides not matched to a gene: 14. Germline CDR1 reads MNHEY; CDR2 reads SVGAGI. The CDR3 loop is CASSYSYLASGDLSKNIQYF. The CDR3 DNA follows: TGTGCCAGCAGTTACTCGTACTTGGCTAGCGGGGATCTGTCCAAAAACATTCAGTACTTC.

The rearrangement links TRBV27 to TRBJ2-1; unclear D gene. The CDR3 loop spans 14 amino acids. Between the trimmed V and J ends, which lost 5 bases and 9 bases, there was a span of 17 bases. CDR1 and CDR2 from the germline V gene are MNHEY and SMNVEV (reference sequence). CDR3 coding DNA: TGTGCCAGCAGTGAACAGATGTTATTAGGTGAGCAGTTCTTC. Amino acids: CASSEQMLLGEQFF.

Ten or more counts support this clonotype. The V and J genes are TRBV5-6 and TRBJ1-1, with TRBD1 matching 8 bases. From germline, CDR1 is SGHDT and CDR2 YYEEEE. Trimming cost V 4 bases and J 8 bases; bases outside gene matches: 7. The CDR3 is 13 amino acids. The CDR3 reads CASSPDRDREAFF. In DNA form, the CDR3 reads TGTGCCAGCAGCCCCGATCGGGACAGGGAAGCTTTCTTT.